This T cell receptor (beta chain) was retrieved from a study of cytomegalovirus exposure and HLA in healthy donors. Study outcomes and limitations: Subsequent analysis of the approximately 130 validation repertoires found a tendency for first-cohort TCR clusters to co-occur. Some TCR beta chains (164 of them) were listed as cytomegalovirus-associated.

The assay was immunoSEQ multiplex PCR, and TCRdb's table has in-frame clones only and misses some. The sample contains about 63,000 clones, 80% to 90% of which appear only once. Comments on this clone: The antigen is undetermined.

The ends were cut back, 3 bases at V and 2 bases at J, with 4 bases in the middle. The CDR3 runs to 12 residues. Germline CDR1 and CDR2: KGHSH and LQKENI. The chain links TRBV18 to TRBJ2-5; D gene ambiguous. The clonotype originates from a woman between 18 and 29 years old in good health and CMV-seronegative. What was sequenced was PBMCs. As DNA, the CDR3 is TGTGCCAGCTCACCCCTTCAAGAGACCCAGTACTTC. It encodes CASSPLQETQYF.